Listed below are T cell receptor beta chains from one sample, sequenced in a study of blood T cell repertoires in COVID-19. The protocol was immunoSEQ multiplex PCR, while the TCRdb copy is restricted to in-frame clones and leaves out a portion. The repertoire has around 360,000 clones, over 75% of them found once; the top ten carry less than 11%. The sequencing sample was made of peripheral blood. The receptor set was obtained from a woman aged 25 to 39 with COVID-19, enrolled during active disease. Both conserved end residues are part of each CDR3. A D gene is named only where the DNA matches it firmly. For some rows the clone size is stated as once, few or many, or as a class when expanded; others skip it.

j_call v_call d_call clone_size cdr3_nt cdr3_aa
TRBJ1-5 TRBV3-1/TRBV3-2 . . TGTGCCAGCAGCCCCCAGGGTCTACACCAGCCCCAGCATTTT CASSPQGLHQPQHF
TRBJ2-7 TRBV6-5 . . TGTGCCAGCAGTTACGCTGGGGCAGTCTACGAGCAGTACTTC CASSYAGAVYEQYF
TRBJ2-1 TRBV7-9 TRBD2 . TGTGCCAGCAGCTTCGGGACTAGCGGGAGGGCCAGGAATGAGCAGTTCTTC CASSFGTSGRARNEQFF
TRBJ2-3 TRBV28 . . TGTGCCAGCACCCAGAGGAGAGCAGATACGCAGTATTTT CASTQRRADTQYF
TRBJ2-1 TRBV6-5 TRBD2 . TGTGCCAGCAGTTTAGCGGGCCCCTACAATGAGCAGTTCTTC CASSLAGPYNEQFF
TRBJ2-5 TRBV2 . . TGTGCCAGCAAAGGGGTCGAGACCCAGTACTTC CASKGVETQYF
TRBJ2-5 TRBV10-3 . . TGTGCCATCAGTGAAAGGGGGAGGGATGGGACCCAGTACTTC CAISERGRDGTQYF
TRBJ2-3 TRBV19 TRBD2 . TGTGCCAGTAGTTCCTCAACCGGGACTAGCGGCACAGATACGCAGTATTTT CASSSSTGTSGTDTQYF
TRBJ2-7 TRBV30 . . TGTGCCTGGAGAGAACCACGGGCAGGGCACTACGAGCAGTACTTC CAWREPRAGHYEQYF
TRBJ2-7 TRBV11-2 TRBD1 . TGTGCCAGCAGCTTATTACCGGGACAGGGGGTCCACGAGCAGTACTTC CASSLLPGQGVHEQYF
TRBJ1-3 TRBV7-9 . . TGTGCCAGCAGCTTAGTTACAGGGTACCCTGGAAACACCATATATTTT CASSLVTGYPGNTIYF
TRBJ1-4 TRBV15 . . TGTGCCACCAGCAGAGATCGGGGGGCTGGGGAAAAACTGTTTTTT CATSRDRGAGEKLFF
TRBJ1-4 TRBV15 . . TGTGCCACCAGGGGGGCAGGGGATAATGAAAAACTGTTTTTT CATRGAGDNEKLFF
TRBJ2-2 TRBV12-3/TRBV12-4 . . TGTGCCAGCAAGGCGGGATCGGTCGGGGAGCTGTTTTTT CASKAGSVGELFF
TRBJ2-5 TRBV24-1 TRBD1 . TGTGCCACCAGCGAGTACAGGGGGCTTCTAGAGACCCAGTACTTC CATSEYRGLLETQYF
TRBJ2-1 TRBV7-9 . . TGTGCCAGCAGCTTTCAAGGGGTTGAGCAGTTCTTC CASSFQGVEQFF
TRBJ2-2 TRBV25-1 TRBD1 . TGTGCCAGCAGTACAGGGGACACCGGGGAGCTGTTTTTT CASSTGDTGELFF
TRBJ1-1 TRBV6-6 . . TGTGCCAGCAGTTCCGGGGGAAGGGGTGCGAACACTGAAGCTTTCTTT CASSSGGRGANTEAFF
TRBJ2-1 TRBV5-1 TRBD2 . TGCGCCAGCAGCCTAGCGGGTCTCTCCTACAATGAGCAGTTCTTC CASSLAGLSYNEQFF
TRBJ2-2 TRBV5-4 . . TGTGCCAGCAGCTTGGCCGAGGGGGCGGGGACCGGGGAGCTGTTTTTT CASSLAEGAGTGELFF
TRBJ2-7 TRBV30 TRBD2 few TGTGCCTGGAGTCCTCCTCGGACTAGCGGGAGGGGGAACGAGCAGTACTTC CAWSPPRTSGRGNEQYF
TRBJ2-1 TRBV13 TRBD2 . TGTGCCAGCAGCTTAGGGACTAGCGGAGCCTACAATGAGCAGTTCTTC CASSLGTSGAYNEQFF
TRBJ2-7 TRBV10-3 TRBD1 . TGTGCCATCAGTGAGCGGGGACAGGGGGGGACCTACGAGCAGTACTTC CAISERGQGGTYEQYF
TRBJ2-5 TRBV27 . . TGTGCCAGCAGTTTCGAGTACCAAGAGACCCAGTACTTC CASSFEYQETQYF
TRBJ1-2 TRBV12-3/TRBV12-4 TRBD1 . TGTGCCAGCAGGCAGACAGGGGAGGATGGCTACACCTTC CASRQTGEDGYTF
TRBJ1-1 TRBV11-2 . . TGTGCCAGCAGCTTAGAGATGACACACAAAGCTTTCTTT CASSLEMTHKAFF
TRBJ1-2 TRBV4-1 . few TGCGCCAGCAGCCAAGATCGTTGGACAGCCTCAACTGGCTACACCTTC CASSQDRWTASTGYTF
TRBJ2-7 TRBV10-2 . . TGCGCCAGCAGTGAACTGAACTACGAGCAGTACTTC CASSELNYEQYF
TRBJ2-7 TRBV7-7 TRBD1 . TGTGCTAGCAGCTTAAGACAGGGGGACTACGAGCAGTACTTC CASSLRQGDYEQYF
TRBJ2-5 TRBV18 . . TGTGCCAGCTCACCACCGAACTCCCCGTATTCGGGCCAGTACTTC CASSPPNSPYSGQYF
TRBJ1-6 TRBV7-8 . . TGTGCCAGCAGCTTAGGCCTCTCGGATTCACCCCTCCACTTT CASSLGLSDSPLHF
TRBJ1-2 TRBV24-1 . . TGTGCCACCAGTGATTCCTGGACAGACTATGGCTACACCTTC CATSDSWTDYGYTF
TRBJ2-7 TRBV19 TRBD2 few TGTGCCAGTAGTATTGTGCGGGAGCAAGGCTACGAGCAGTACTTC CASSIVREQGYEQYF
TRBJ1-4 TRBV6-5 . . TGTGCCAGCAGTTACGGAACAGGGTCTGGTAGCGAAAAACTGTTTTTT CASSYGTGSGSEKLFF
TRBJ1-6 TRBV6-5 TRBD1 . TGTGCCAGCAGAAGTGACAGGGGCTCACCCCTCCACTTT CASRSDRGSPLHF
TRBJ1-1 TRBV2 . once TGTGCCCGAAGACAGGAAATGAACACTGAAGCTTTCTTT CARRQEMNTEAFF
TRBJ2-5 TRBV5-4 TRBD2 . TGTGCCAGCAGCCCCGGGACTAGCGGGGGACAAGAGACCCAGTACTTC CASSPGTSGGQETQYF
TRBJ2-3 TRBV10-1 TRBD2 once TGCGCCAGCTCAGCGGGAGGCCCCACAGATACGCAGTATTTT CASSAGGPTDTQYF
TRBJ1-5 TRBV10-2 . . TGCGCCAGCAGTGAAAGCAGGCGGGCTCAGCCCCAGCATTTT CASSESRRAQPQHF
TRBJ1-2 TRBV30 . once TGTGCCTGGAGCAGCGGCAGGGGCGGTGGCTACACCTTC CAWSSGRGGGYTF
TRBJ1-5 TRBV28 . . TGTGCCAGCAGTTTAGCAGGGGTGCAGCCCCAGCATTTT CASSLAGVQPQHF
TRBJ2-7 TRBV7-9 TRBD2 . TGTGCCAGCAGCCCCAGGACTAGCGGGAGACCTTACGAGCAGTACTTC CASSPRTSGRPYEQYF
TRBJ1-6 TRBV10-2 . . TGCGCCAGCAGTGACGGGAGAAGGAGTTCACCCCTCCACTTT CASSDGRRSSPLHF
TRBJ1-1 TRBV10-1 TRBD1 . TGCGCCAGCAGCGGGACAGCGAACACTGAAGCTTTCTTT CASSGTANTEAFF
TRBJ1-3 TRBV19 . . TGTGCCAGCCTCTCTGGAAACACCATATATTTT CASLSGNTIYF
TRBJ2-5 TRBV19 . . TGTGCCAGTAGTATCGGGGGTCTTCTATCAGAGACCCAGTACTTC CASSIGGLLSETQYF
TRBJ2-7 TRBV6-5 TRBD2 . TGTGCCAGCAGTCGGACTAGCGGGAGCTCCTACGAGCAGTACTTC CASSRTSGSSYEQYF
TRBJ2-1 TRBV5-4 TRBD2 . TGTGCCAGCAGCACCGGGACTAACTCCTACAATGAGCAGTTCTTC CASSTGTNSYNEQFF
TRBJ2-7 TRBV5-1 TRBD2 . TGCGCCACCAGACTAGCGGGAGATTACGAGCAGTACTTC CATRLAGDYEQYF
TRBJ2-5 TRBV7-8 . . TGTGCCAGCAGCTATACGAACACCGGAACAGGGCTGGGGGAGACCCAGTACTTC CASSYTNTGTGLGETQYF
TRBJ2-3 TRBV4-3 . . TGCGCCAGCAGCCAAGTGGGAGTCTCCGCAGATACGCAGTATTTT CASSQVGVSADTQYF
TRBJ2-2 TRBV7-3 TRBD2 few TGTGCCAGCAGACCAGGACTAGCGGGAGCCGGGGAGCTGTTTTTT CASRPGLAGAGELFF
TRBJ1-5 TRBV27 . . TGTGCCAGCAGTCCCCGGGCGGGGCAGCCCCAGCATTTT CASSPRAGQPQHF
TRBJ2-5 TRBV2 . . TGTGCCAGCAGTAGTTTTCACAGGGCGGGCCAAGAGACCCAGTACTTC CASSSFHRAGQETQYF
TRBJ2-3 TRBV6-1 . . TGTGCCAGCAGTGAAGGACTAGCAGATACGCAGTATTTT CASSEGLADTQYF
TRBJ2-3 TRBV9 TRBD2 . TGTGCCAGCAGCGTCGGACTAGCGCTCACAGATACGCAGTATTTT CASSVGLALTDTQYF
TRBJ1-5 TRBV2 . . TGTGCCAGCAAGCTGGGCAATCAGCCCCAGCATTTT CASKLGNQPQHF
TRBJ2-7 TRBV27 TRBD1 once TGTGCCAGCAGTTTAAAGTTTTGGGGGACAGGGGATGAGGGGCAGTACTTC CASSLKFWGTGDEGQYF
TRBJ2-4 TRBV11-2 TRBD1 once TGTGCCAGCAGCTTAGTACAGACAGGGTACCCTTCGGACATTCAGTACTTC CASSLVQTGYPSDIQYF